This entry lists 12 T cell receptor beta chains sequenced from one sample in a study of cytomegalovirus exposure and HLA in healthy donors (dated by TCRdb to the late 2010s). Receptor libraries were prepared by the immunoSEQ multiplex PCR assay. For the multiplex PCR, a mixture combining 60 forward primers for TCR Vbeta segments and 13 reverse primers for TCR Jbeta segments was used. TCRdb obtained this table from immuneACCESS and retained in-frame rearrangements with V and J assigned. These tables miss some clones; where compared with another copy, unresolved V genes account for less than half of the shortfall, and the remainder is unexplained. Within this sample are 150,000 to 200,000 clones, with 70% to 80% of them counted one time only. The ten largest clones take up less than 2.5% of the sample. The sample consisted of PBMCs. These receptors were collected from a woman between 50 and 59 years old in good health and CMV-seronegative.

The V gene is TRBV7-2, the J gene TRBJ2-1; 8 bases align to TRBD2. V gave up 4 bases and J gave up 0 bases; unmatched junction bases: 5. The CDR3 is 16 amino acids. CDR1 SGHTA and CDR2 FQGNSA come from the germline V gene. This CDR3 reads CASSSSGGSSYNEQFF. The CDR3 region has the DNA TGTGCCAGCAGCTCGAGCGGGGGCAGCTCCTACAATGAGCAGTTCTTC. Full variable domain (outside the CDR3, taken from reference TRBV7-2 and TRBJ2-1): GAGVSQSPSNKVTEKGKDVELRCDPISGHTALYWYRQSLGQGLEFLIYFQGNSAPDKSGLPSDRFSAERTGGSVSTLTIQRTQQEDSAVYLCASSSSGGSSYNEQFFGPGTRLTVL.

The chain carries TRBV10-3 and TRBJ2-7, with a tentative D call TRBD2 (5 bases). Germline lookup yields CDR1 ENHRY and CDR2 SYGVKD. The CDR3 sequence is 17 residues long. Deletions cut 4 bases from V and 6 bases from J, with 25 bases between. The CDR3 loop is CAISGSAERSVSGEQYF. The CDR3 DNA sequence: TGTGCCATCAGTGGATCAGCGGAGAGGTCTGTGAGTGGCGAGCAGTACTTC.

V and J are TRBV19 and TRBJ1-2, with D perhaps matching TRBD1 (5 bases). Germline V gene lookup returns CDR1 LNHDA and CDR2 SQIVND (reference sequence). V lost 2 bases to trimming and J lost 6 bases, with 10 bases between them. The CDR3 contains 13 residues. CDR3 in DNA: TGTGCCAGTAGTATAAGTCAGGGCGATGGCTACACCTTC. Translating gives CASSISQGDGYTF.

This rearrangement joins TRBV18 to TRBJ1-2; D unclear. This CDR3 contains 13 residues. The germline CDR1 and CDR2 sequences are KGHSH and LQKENI. V lost 3 bases and J 4 bases, leaving 9 bases between the germline ends. CDR3 sequence: CASSPKETYGYTF. DNA for the CDR3: TGTGCCAGCTCACCCAAGGAGACCTATGGCTACACCTTC.

The CDR3 loop is CASSLASGQANVSPLHF. DNA of the CDR3: TGTGCCAGCAGCTTAGCCTCGGGACAGGCTAATGTTTCACCCCTCCACTTT. This sequence joins TRBV7-2 and TRBJ1-6, with 8 bases aligning to TRBD1. CDR1 SGHTA and CDR2 FQGNSA come from the germline V gene. This CDR3 spans 17 amino acids. The ends lost 0 bases at V and 9 bases at J; junction bases unmatched: 10.

In its sample, this clone was seen a few times. The rearrangement joins TRBV9 to TRBJ2-7, with 7 bases matching TRBD1. This CDR3 spans 15 amino acids. The V gene's germline CDR1 is SGDLS and CDR2 YYNGEE. Unmatched junction bases numbered 11, after V lost 4 bases and J lost 4 bases. CDR3 sequence: CASSPAPAGGYEQYF. The CDR3 nucleotides read TGTGCCAGCAGCCCAGCCCCCGCAGGGGGATACGAGCAGTACTTC.

This rearrangement joins TRBV7-6 to TRBJ2-5; a possible D gene is TRBD1 (5 bases). Deletions cut 5 bases from V and 1 base from J, with 14 bases between. CDR1 is SGHVS, CDR2 FNYEAQ, per germline. This CDR3 contains 15 residues. The CDR3 sequence is CASSPRQFSQETQYF. DNA of the CDR3: TGTGCCAGCAGCCCTCGACAGTTTTCCCAAGAGACCCAGTACTTC.

The rearrangement uses TRBV5-4 and TRBJ2-3, with 7 nucleotides matching TRBD2. Germline CDR1 is SGHNT and CDR2 is YYREEE (reference sequence). This CDR3 has 16 residues. Trimming at V came to 1 base and at J to 0 bases, leaving 5 bases not matched to a gene. The CDR3 spells CASSLTSATSTDTQYF. The CDR3 DNA sequence: TGTGCCAGCAGCTTGACTAGCGCGACTAGCACAGATACGCAGTATTTT.

The chain carries TRBV27 and TRBJ1-3; D is possibly TRBD1 (5 bases). CDR1 is MNHEY, CDR2 SMNVEV, per germline (reference sequence). Trimming removed 3 bases at V and 0 bases at J, with 9 bases between. The CDR3 has 15 amino acids. The CDR3 region is CASSLAGRSGNTIYF. The DNA of the CDR3 is TGTGCCAGCAGTTTGGCAGGGCGCTCTGGAAACACCATATATTTT.

The CDR3 protein is CASSDGLAEYNEQFF. The CDR3 DNA is TGTGCCAGCAGTGACGGACTAGCGGAATACAATGAGCAGTTCTTC. The chain combines TRBV6-4 with TRBJ2-1; 10 positions agree with TRBD2. The V and J ends lost 2 bases and 4 bases, in that order; junction bases with no gene match: 2. The CDR3 is made up of 15 amino acids. Germline V gene lookup returns CDR1 MRHNA and CDR2 SNTAGT.

This clone appeared a single time. The chain combines TRBV2 with TRBJ2-1, with 15 nucleotides matching TRBD2. The CDR3 sequence is 15 residues long. V lost 5 bases to trimming and J lost 7 bases; unmatched junction nucleotides: 3. Germline CDR1 is SNHLY and CDR2 is FYNNEI. The CDR3 protein is CASSIGTSGRNEQFF. In DNA form, the CDR3 reads TGTGCCAGCAGTATAGGGACTAGCGGGAGGAATGAGCAGTTCTTC.

The chain has TRBV29-1 and TRBJ2-3; tentatively, D is TRBD1 (6 bases). The CDR3 has 12 residues. Germline V CDR1 and CDR2: SQVTM, ANQGSEA. The germline V and J ends were trimmed by 4 bases and 6 bases, with 11 bases remaining between them. Here the CDR3 DNA reads TGCAGCGTTGGGCACAGGGAGGATACGCAGTATTTT. The encoded protein is CSVGHREDTQYF.